This T cell receptor (beta chain) was recovered during a study of cytomegalovirus exposure and HLA in healthy donors. Study-wide findings and caveats: Later analysis found that TCR beta chains associated with HLA were more clonally expanded than other, equally common chains. Most of the TCR beta V segments (in an earlier analysis) were productive either about 90% or about 30% of the time. The authors listed 150 to 200 TCR beta chains as cytomegalovirus-associated.

This CDR3 is 15 amino acids long. Germline V lookup: CDR1 MNHEY, CDR2 SMNVEV (reference sequence). V was clipped by 5 bases and J by 11 bases; unmatched bases: 11. Of note for this clone: Its antigen is not known.

Primers included in the PCR were 60 Vbeta and 13 Jbeta primers. Measured with immunoSEQ multiplex PCR; TCRdb has only the in-frame clones, and not every one. The table lists 150,000 to 200,000 clones, roughly 13% of them singletons. This clonotype was sampled from a man in his fifties in good health and CMV-seropositive. The genes are TRBV27 and TRBJ2-1; 11 bases are shared with TRBD2. The specimen sequenced was PBMCs. CDR3 DNA sequence: TGTGCCAGCAGTAACCCCCTAGCGGGGGGCCGGAAGCAGTTCTTC. This sequence encodes CASSNPLAGGRKQFF.